This T cell receptor beta chain derives from a study of CD8 T cells in ankylosing spondylitis. The study's findings and limits: Earlier authors reported some of these motif variants in reactive arthritis synovial fluid and blood. Ankylosing spondylitis blood appeared to be characterized by a TCR beta motif of several highly homologous variants.

The ends were cut back, 0 bases at V and 0 bases at J, with 10 bases in the middle. Germline V gene sequence: CDR1 SGHRS, CDR2 YFSETQ. This CDR3 comprises 15 residues. Worth noting for this clonotype: Its specificity is not known.

Using its own MiXCR run on the 5' RACE reads, TCRdb lists one record per CDR3 protein. The table has approximately 400,000 distinct CDR3 sequences, roughly a quarter seen once; the top ten hold about 0.92%. The genes are TRBV5-1 and TRBJ2-7, with D possibly being TRBD1 or TRBD2 (5 bases each). This receptor was taken from a male donor with ankylosing spondylitis. The sequenced sample consisted of blood, either unsorted or a sorted T cell fraction (not recorded which). This CDR3 reads CASSLDGAPSYEQYF. The CDR3 DNA sequence: TGCGCCAGCAGCTTGGACGGGGCCCCCTCCTACGAGCAGTACTTC.